This T cell receptor (beta chain) stems from a study of T-cell reconstitution after alpha-beta-depleted transplantation in children. Unique molecular identifiers were used in preparing the TCRbeta library. One entry per CDR3 protein, called by TCRdb with MiXCR from the PCR reads. Of 600,000 to 700,000 distinct CDR3 sequences in the sample, around 17% were seen once. The CDR3 is 14 amino acids. Germline CDR1 and CDR2: DFQATT and SNEGSKA (reference sequence). V shed 3 bases and J 5 bases; nucleotides not matched to a gene: 6. This clonotype was seen more than once but under ten times. V is TRBV20-1 and J is TRBJ2-5; TRBD2 agrees at 10 bases. This clonotype originated in a human donor who donated a stem cell graft to a child with acute myeloid leukemia. The sample consisted of PBMCs from the stem cell graft donor, taken from the stem cell graft. The CDR3 sequence is CSARPGTSVETQYF. DNA of the CDR3: TGCAGTGCTAGGCCCGGGACTAGCGTTGAGACCCAGTACTTC.